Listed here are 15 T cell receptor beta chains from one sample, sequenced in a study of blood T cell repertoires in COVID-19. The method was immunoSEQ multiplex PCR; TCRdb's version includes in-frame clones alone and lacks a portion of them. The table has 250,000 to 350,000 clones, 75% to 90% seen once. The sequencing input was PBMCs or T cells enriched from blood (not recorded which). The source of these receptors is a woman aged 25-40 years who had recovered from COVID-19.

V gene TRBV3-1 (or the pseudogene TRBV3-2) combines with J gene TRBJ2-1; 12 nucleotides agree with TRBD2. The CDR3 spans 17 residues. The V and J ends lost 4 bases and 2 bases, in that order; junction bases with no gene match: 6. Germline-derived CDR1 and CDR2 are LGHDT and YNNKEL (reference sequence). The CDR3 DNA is TGTGCCAGCAGCCGGATTCTAGCGGGAGGGACCTACAATGAGCAGTTCTTC. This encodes CASSRILAGGTYNEQFF.

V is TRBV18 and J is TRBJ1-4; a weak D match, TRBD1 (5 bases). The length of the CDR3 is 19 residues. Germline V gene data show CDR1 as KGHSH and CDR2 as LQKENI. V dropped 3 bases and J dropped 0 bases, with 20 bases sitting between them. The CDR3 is CASSPGNPKGPATNEKLFF. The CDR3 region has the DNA TGTGCCAGCTCACCGGGGAACCCTAAGGGGCCTGCAACTAATGAAAAACTGTTTTTT.

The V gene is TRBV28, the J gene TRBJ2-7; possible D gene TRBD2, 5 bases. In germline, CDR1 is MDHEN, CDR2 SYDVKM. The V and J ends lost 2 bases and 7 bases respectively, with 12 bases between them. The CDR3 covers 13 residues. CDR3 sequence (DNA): TGTGCCAGCAGTTTAAGCTTAAGGAGGGAGCAGTACTTC. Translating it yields CASSLSLRREQYF.

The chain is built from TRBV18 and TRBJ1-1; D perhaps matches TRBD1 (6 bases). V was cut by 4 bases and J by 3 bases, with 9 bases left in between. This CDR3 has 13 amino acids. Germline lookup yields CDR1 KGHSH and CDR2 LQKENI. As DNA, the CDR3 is TGTGCCAGCTCACTACAGGGATACACTGAAGCTTTCTTT. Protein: CASSLQGYTEAFF.

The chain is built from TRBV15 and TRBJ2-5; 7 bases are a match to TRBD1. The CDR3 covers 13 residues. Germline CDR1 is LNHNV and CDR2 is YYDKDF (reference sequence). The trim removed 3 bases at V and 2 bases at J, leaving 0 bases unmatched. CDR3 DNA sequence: TGTGCCACCAGCAGGGACAGGCAAGAGACCCAGTACTTC. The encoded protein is CATSRDRQETQYF.

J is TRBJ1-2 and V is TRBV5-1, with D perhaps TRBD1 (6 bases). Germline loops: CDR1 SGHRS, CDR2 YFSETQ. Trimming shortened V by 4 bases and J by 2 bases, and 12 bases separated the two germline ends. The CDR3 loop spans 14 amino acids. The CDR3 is CASSRRTANYGYTF. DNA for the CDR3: TGCGCCAGCAGCCGTAGGACAGCGAACTATGGCTACACCTTC.

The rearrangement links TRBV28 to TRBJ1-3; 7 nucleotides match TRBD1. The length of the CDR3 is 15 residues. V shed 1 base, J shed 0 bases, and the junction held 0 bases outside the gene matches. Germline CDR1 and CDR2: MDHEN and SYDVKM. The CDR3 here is CASSLSGGSGNTIYF. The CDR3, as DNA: TGTGCCAGCAGTTTATCAGGGGGCTCTGGAAACACCATATATTTT.

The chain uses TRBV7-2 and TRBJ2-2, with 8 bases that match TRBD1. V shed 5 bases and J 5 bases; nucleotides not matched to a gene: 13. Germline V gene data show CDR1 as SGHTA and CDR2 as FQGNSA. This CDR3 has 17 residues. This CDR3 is CASSPGGDRGRTGELFF. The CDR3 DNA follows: TGTGCCAGCAGCCCCGGGGGTGACAGGGGTAGGACCGGGGAGCTGTTTTTT.

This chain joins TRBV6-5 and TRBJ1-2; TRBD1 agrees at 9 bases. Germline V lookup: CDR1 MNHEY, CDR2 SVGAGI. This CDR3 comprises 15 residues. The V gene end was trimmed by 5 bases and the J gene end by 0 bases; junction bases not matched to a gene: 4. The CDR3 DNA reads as TGTGCCAGCAGTAGGGGACAGGGAACTAACTATGGCTACACCTTC. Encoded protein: CASSRGQGTNYGYTF.

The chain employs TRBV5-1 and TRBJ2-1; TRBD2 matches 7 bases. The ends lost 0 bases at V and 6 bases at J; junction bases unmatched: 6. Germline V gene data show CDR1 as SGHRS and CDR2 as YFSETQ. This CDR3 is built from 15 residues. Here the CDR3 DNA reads TGCGCCAGCAGCTTGGATCGGGGGGTAAGCAATGAGCAGTTCTTC. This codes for CASSLDRGVSNEQFF.

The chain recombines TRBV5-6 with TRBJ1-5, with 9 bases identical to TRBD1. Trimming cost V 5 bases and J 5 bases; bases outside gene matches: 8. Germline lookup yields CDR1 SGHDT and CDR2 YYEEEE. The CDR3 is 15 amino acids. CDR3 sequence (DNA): TGTGCCAGCAGTCACCGGGACAGGGTGGATCAGCCCCAGCATTTT. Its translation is CASSHRDRVDQPQHF. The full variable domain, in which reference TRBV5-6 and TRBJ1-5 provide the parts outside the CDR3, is DAGVTQSPTHLIKTRGQQVTLRCSPKSGHDTVSWYQQALGQGPQFIFQYYEEEERQRGNFPDRFSGHQFPNYSSELNVNALLLGDSALYLCASSHRDRVDQPQHFGDGTRLSIL.

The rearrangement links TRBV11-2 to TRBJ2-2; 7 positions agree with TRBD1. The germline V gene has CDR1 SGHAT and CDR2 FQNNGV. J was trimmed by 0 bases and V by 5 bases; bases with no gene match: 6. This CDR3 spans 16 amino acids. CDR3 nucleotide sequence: TGTGCCAGCAGCCCGCAGACAGGGACGAACACCGGGGAGCTGTTTTTT. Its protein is CASSPQTGTNTGELFF.

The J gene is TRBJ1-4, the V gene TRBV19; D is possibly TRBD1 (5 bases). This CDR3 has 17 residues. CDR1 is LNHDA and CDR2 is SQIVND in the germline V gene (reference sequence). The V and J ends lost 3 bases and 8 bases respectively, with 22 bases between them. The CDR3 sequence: CASSIPQGFTTWEKLFF. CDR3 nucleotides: TGTGCCAGTAGTATTCCGCAGGGATTCACAACTTGGGAAAAACTGTTTTTT.

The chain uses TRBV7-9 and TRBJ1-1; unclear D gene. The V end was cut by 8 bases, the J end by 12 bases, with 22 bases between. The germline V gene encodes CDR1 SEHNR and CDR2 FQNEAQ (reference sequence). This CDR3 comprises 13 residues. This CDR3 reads CASELPPTRISFF. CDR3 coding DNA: TGTGCCAGCGAGCTCCCCCCAACGCGGATTTCTTTCTTT.

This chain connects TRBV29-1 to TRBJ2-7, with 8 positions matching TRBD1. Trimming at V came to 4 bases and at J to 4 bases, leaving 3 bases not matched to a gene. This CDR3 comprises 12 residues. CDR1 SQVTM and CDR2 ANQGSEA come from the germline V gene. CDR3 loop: CSVAGGLYEQYF. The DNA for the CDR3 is TGCAGCGTTGCAGGGGGCTTATACGAGCAGTACTTC.